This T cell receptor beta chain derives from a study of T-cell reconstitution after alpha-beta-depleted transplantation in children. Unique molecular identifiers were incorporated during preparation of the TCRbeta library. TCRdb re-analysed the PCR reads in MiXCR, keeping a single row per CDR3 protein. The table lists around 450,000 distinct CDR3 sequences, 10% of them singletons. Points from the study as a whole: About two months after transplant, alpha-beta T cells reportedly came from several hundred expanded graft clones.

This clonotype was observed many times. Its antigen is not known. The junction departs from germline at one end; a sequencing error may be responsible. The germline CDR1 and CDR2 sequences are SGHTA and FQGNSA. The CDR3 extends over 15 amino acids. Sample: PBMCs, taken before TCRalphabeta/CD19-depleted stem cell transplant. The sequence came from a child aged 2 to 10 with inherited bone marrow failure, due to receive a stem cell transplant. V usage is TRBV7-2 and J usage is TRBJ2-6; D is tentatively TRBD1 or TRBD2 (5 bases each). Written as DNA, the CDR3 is TGTGCCAGCAGCTTAGGGCCATCCGGGGCCAACGTCCTGATTTTC. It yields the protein CASSLGPSGANVLIF.